This T cell receptor beta chain derives from a study of Ad26.COV2.S vaccination and SARS-CoV-2 variants (dated by TCRdb to the early 2020s). Broadly, across the study: Vaccine-arm donors were drawn from COV1001, a multicentre, randomized, double-blind, placebo-controlled phase I-IIa trial of Ad26.COV2.S in healthy adults. Ad26.COV2.S was administered intramuscularly at a dose of 5x10^10 or 1x10^11 viral particles, either as one shot or as two shots given 56 days apart. Participants in the trial were split at random into five groups of five each, receiving low-dose or high-dose Ad26.COV2.S once or twice, or else placebo on both occasions. Blinding of investigators to trial group allocation was maintained during experiments and outcome assessment. The TCR-sequenced set comprised approximately 30 samples: approximately 20 Ad26.COV2.S vaccine recipients, 5 placebo recipients and 8 SARS-CoV-2 convalescent individuals. The specificity and breadth of SARS-CoV-2-reactive T cell receptors after Ad26.COV2.S vaccination were assessed by TCRbeta repertoire sequencing. The paper as a whole reports these results and caveats: Non-spike TCR breadth was comparable between vaccine and placebo recipients, consistent with the vaccine containing only spike. After vaccination, substantial breadth of spike-specific CD8+ and CD4+ T cell responses was reported. The study was not powered to compare responses between vaccine doses or regimens. It was noted by the authors that total T cell responses may have been underestimated by the TCR breadth and depth analyses. Ad26.COV2.S recipients had higher spike-specific TCR breadth than placebo recipients (P = 0.0014).

Via the germline V gene, CDR1 is SGDLS and CDR2 YYNGEE. From its cysteine to its phenylalanine, the CDR3 spans 14 amino acids. Only CDR3 DNA is held: 42 bases, read in frame from base 1. The germline ends are 8 bases apart after V is trimmed by 0 bases and J by 2 bases. This specimen's treatment or condition label, interpreted: about 20 received Ad26.COV2.S at low or high dose, single or two shots; 5 received placebo; per-sample allocation not given. For vaccine and placebo recipients, the sequenced repertoires came from samples collected on day 63 after the first injection. Cohort 1b enrolled 20 to 30 adults aged 18-55 years at a single site in Boston, USA, between 29 July and 7 August 2020. Ad26.COV2.S consisted of a replication-incompetent adenovirus type 26 vector by which a prefusion-stabilized SARS-CoV-2 spike protein from the original Wuhan strain was expressed. A remark on this clone: Its recognized antigen is unknown. Base qualities are not provided; no much larger clone lies one nucleotide away.

The immunoSEQ Assay was used to sequence TCRbeta CDR3 regions. After extraction, genomic DNA underwent amplification by bias-controlled multiplex PCR, followed by high-throughput sequencing. Processing in the source paper ran as follows. To quantify the absolute abundance of every unique TCRbeta CDR3 region, sequences were collapsed and filtered. Usable DNA was measured by amplifying reference genes present in all nucleated cells, and TCRbeta template counts were normalized to that usable DNA to estimate T cell fraction. Repertoire TCRs were annotated as SARS-CoV-2-specific by exact matching of V gene, CDR3 amino acid sequence and J gene to a known reactive TCR set. MIRA supplied the reference SARS-CoV-2 TCR set, which was filtered for enrichment in COVID-19-positive ImmuneCODE repertoires so that public or cross-reactive TCRs were removed. Using the MIRA antigens, annotated TCRs were further analysed by specific ORF or by position within an ORF. Breadth was defined as annotated unique rearrangements over total unique productive rearrangements; depth was the summed frequency of those rearrangements. Two-sided Wilcoxon rank-sum tests were used to compare TCR breadth between groups. Here the immuneACCESS table is served through TCRdb, limited to in-frame sequences with V and J called. Missing clones are a known gap in these copies; in checked studies unresolved V genes cover under half, and the rest lacks a known reason. Clonal size and the V and J genes are those of that table, whereas D and trimming came from the DNA. For this sample the table gives roughly 320,000 clones, of which about 86% were detected only once. Less than 2% of the sample comes from the top ten.

The clonotype originates from a person between 18 and 59 years old who received the Ad26.COV2.S COVID-19 vaccine or a placebo. The chain was built from TRBV9 and TRBJ2-5; the D gene is unclear. The sample in question was peripheral blood, obtained in a trial of Ad26.COV2.S vaccine versus placebo. Here is the DNA: TGTGCCAGCAGCGTAGGGGCAGTTCAAGAGACCCAGTACTTC. The encoded protein is CASSVGAVQETQYF.